The 23 T cell receptor beta chains below were found in one sample sequenced in a study of T-cell reconstitution after alpha-beta-depleted transplantation in children (dated by TCRdb to 2015 to 2016). The treatment or condition tag for this specimen amounts to: allogeneic hematopoietic cell transplantation with graft depleted of TCRalphabeta T cells and CD19 B cells. The library was generated by PCR. TCRdb lists the instrument as Illumina HiSeq 2500. TCR libraries were prepared with molecular barcoding, using unique molecular identifiers to normalize TCRbeta repertoire quantification. Using fastp trimming at Q25 and MiXCR clonotype assembly, TCRdb reanalyzed the public sequencing data and kept in-frame beta chains. Every distinct CDR3 protein forms one entry, paired with its most common genes and DNA. In all, the sample holds about 300,000 distinct CDR3 sequences, and around 7.1% of those were seen once. The ten biggest clones cover about 9.3% of the sample.

Summary of the overall study and its limitations: Hyperexpanded clone frequencies declined over subsequent months; after one year, T-cell counts and TCRbeta diversity were mostly attributed to newly produced T cells.

No cognate antigen is known for these TCRs. Sequencing used peripheral blood, obtained 360 days after TCRalphabeta/CD19-depleted stem cell transplant. The source of these receptors is a female patient aged 2-10 years who had a stem cell transplant for Fanconi anemia, so the T cells may come from the graft donor.

In its sample, this clonotype was seen many times. V gene TRBV10-3 combines with J gene TRBJ1-2; D call uncertain. The CDR3 loop spans 13 amino acids. CDR1 and CDR2 (germline): ENHRY, SYGVKD. The V end was cut by 3 bases, the J end by 3 bases, with 8 bases between. CDR3 region: CAISELVYYGYTF. DNA of the CDR3: TGTGCCATCAGTGAATTGGTTTACTATGGCTACACCTTC.

To note about this clonotype: One junction end disagrees with the germline gene, perhaps due to a read error. The V gene is TRBV5-1, the J gene TRBJ2-5; the D gene is possibly TRBD2 (5 bases). Germline-derived CDR1 and CDR2 are SGHRS and YFSETQ. The CDR3 is made up of 15 amino acids. The CDR3 DNA is TGCGTCAGCAGCTTTAGCTCTAGCCCTCAAGAGACCCAGTACTTC. Translation gives CVSSFSSSPQETQYF. The variable domain in full, with the rest retrieved from reference TRBV5-1 and TRBJ2-5, is KAGVTQTPRYLIKTRGQQVTLSCSPISGHRSVSWYQQTPGQGLQFLFEYFSETQRNKGNFPGRFSGRQFSNSRSEMNVSTLELGDSALYLCVSSFSSSPQETQYFGPGTRLLVL.

This clonotype showed up just a few times. The gene calls are TRBV7-2 and TRBJ1-2, with D maybe TRBD1 (5 bases). This CDR3 comprises 13 residues. Between the trimmed V and J ends, which lost 4 bases and 4 bases, there was a span of 10 bases. The V gene's germline CDR1 is SGHTA and CDR2 FQGNSA. The CDR3 protein is CASSWAGTYGYTF. DNA for the CDR3: TGTGCCAGCAGCTGGGCAGGGACCTATGGCTACACCTTC.

This clonotype was seen at least ten times. The chain combines TRBV12-3 or TRBV12-4 with TRBJ2-5, with a weak D call TRBD1 (5 bases). V was pared by 6 bases and J by 5 bases, with 19 bases between. The CDR3 consists of 15 residues. CDR3 sequence reads: CASRPTQGLLETQYF. CDR3 bases: TGTGCCAGCAGACCTACGCAGGGCCTCCTCGAGACCCAGTACTTC.

The chain uses TRBV5-1 and TRBJ1-1; the D is unclear. The CDR3 is made up of 13 amino acids. V was trimmed by 1 base and J by 2 bases, leaving 6 bases between them. Germline CDR1 SGHRS, CDR2 YFSETQ. The DNA for the CDR3 is TGCGCCAGCAGCTTGCAGGACAACACTGAAGCTTTCTTT. Amino acids: CASSLQDNTEAFF.

The gene calls are TRBV28 and TRBJ2-7, with 12 bases aligning to TRBD1. The CDR3 runs to 16 residues. The trim removed 4 bases at V and 2 bases at J, leaving 6 bases unmatched. Germline lookup yields CDR1 MDHEN and CDR2 SYDVKM. In nucleotides, the CDR3 is TGTGCCAGCAGTTCACTCCGGGACAGGGGGCCCTACGAGCAGTACTTC. Protein product: CASSSLRDRGPYEQYF.

This sequence joins TRBV20-1 and TRBJ1-2, with a tentative D call TRBD1 (6 bases). With 3 bases removed from V and 8 bases from J, the gap between germline ends came to 13 bases. This CDR3 contains 12 residues. CDR1 and CDR2 (germline): DFQATT, SNEGSKA (reference sequence). The CDR3 spells CSASNREVGYTF. CDR3 bases: TGCAGTGCTAGTAACAGGGAAGTCGGCTACACCTTC.

This clonotype was counted only a few times. The chain recombines TRBV9 with TRBJ2-3; tentative D call: TRBD2 (6 bases). CDR1 SGDLS and CDR2 YYNGEE come from the germline V gene. Trimming removed 0 bases from V and 6 bases from J, with 14 bases in between. The CDR3 covers 15 residues. The CDR3 bases are TGTGCCAGCAGCGTAGTAGGAGGGACTTTGGATACGCAGTATTTT. Amino acids: CASSVVGGTLDTQYF.

At least ten counts were recorded for this clonotype. The V call is TRBV6-1, the J call TRBJ2-5; D gene ambiguous. The CDR3 consists of 13 residues. Germline V gene lookup returns CDR1 MNHNS and CDR2 SASEGT. Between the trimmed V and J ends, which lost 1 base and 3 bases, there was a span of 6 bases. Here the CDR3 DNA reads TGTGCCAGCAGTGAAGGTCGTAAAGAGACCCAGTACTTC. Translation gives CASSEGRKETQYF.

V usage is TRBV6-2 or TRBV6-3 and J usage is TRBJ2-7; D tentatively reads TRBD1 or TRBD2 (5 bases each). V lost 2 bases, J lost 4 bases, and 15 bases lay in between. This CDR3 is 15 amino acids long. Germline V CDR1 and CDR2: MNHEY, SVGEGT. CDR3 sequence reads: CASSYSIRGLYEQYF. The CDR3 bases are TGTGCCAGCAGTTACAGTATCCGGGGCCTTTACGAGCAGTACTTC.

The chain is built from TRBV27 and TRBJ2-3; 8 nucleotides line up with TRBD2. V was clipped by 5 bases and J by 2 bases; unmatched bases: 9. CDR1 and CDR2 (germline): MNHEY, SMNVEV (reference sequence). The CDR3 contains 16 residues. The CDR3 coding sequence is TGTGCCAGCAGTGTCACCGGGACTAGGCCCACAGATACGCAGTATTTT. It yields the protein CASSVTGTRPTDTQYF.

This clonotype appeared a few times. The rearrangement links TRBV7-9 to TRBJ1-1, with D perhaps matching TRBD1 (5 bases). The CDR3 contains 14 residues. V was cut by 7 bases and J by 0 bases, with 12 bases left in between. The germline V gene encodes CDR1 SEHNR and CDR2 FQNEAQ (reference sequence). As DNA, the CDR3 is TGTGCCAGCACCCCCCGGGGGGTGAACACTGAAGCTTTCTTT. Translating it yields CASTPRGVNTEAFF.

This clonotype came up a few times. This chain connects TRBV12-3 or TRBV12-4 to TRBJ1-1; D gene uncertain. V lost 3 bases to trimming and J lost 8 bases, with 7 bases between them. CDR3 size: 11 residues. The CDR3: CASSFGEEAFF. CDR3 nucleotide sequence: TGTGCCAGCAGTTTTGGAGAAGAAGCTTTCTTT.

J is TRBJ2-7 and V is TRBV3-1, with TRBD1 matching over 9 bases. CDR1 and CDR2 (germline): LGHDT, YNNKEL (reference sequence). V trimming: 0 bases; J trimming: 9 bases; junction bases outside the gene matches: 6. The CDR3 totals 14 residues. The chain's CDR3 is CASSQERTGARQYV. The DNA of the CDR3 is TGTGCCAGCAGCCAAGAGCGGACAGGGGCGCGGCAGTACGTC.

This clonotype was seen repeatedly, ten times or more. This chain connects TRBV4-3 to TRBJ1-3; D call uncertain. The CDR3 has 15 amino acids. The germline CDR1 and CDR2 sequences are LGHNA and YSLEER. V lost 1 base to trimming and J lost 0 bases, with 7 bases between them. CDR3 loop: CASSQVAFSGNTIYF. Here the CDR3 DNA reads TGCGCCAGCAGCCAAGTTGCCTTCTCTGGAAACACCATATATTTT.

This clonotype has only a few counts. This chain uses TRBV19 with TRBJ2-7; D perhaps matches TRBD2 (6 bases). Trimming took 3 bases from V and 1 from J, leaving 7 bases between them. Per the germline V gene, CDR1 is LNHDA and CDR2 is SQIVND (reference sequence). The CDR3 has 13 residues. CDR3 coding DNA: TGTGCCAGTAGTATGGGACTGTCCTACGAGCAGTACTTC. The encoded protein is CASSMGLSYEQYF.

Only a few counts were recorded for this clonotype. V usage is TRBV6-5 and J usage is TRBJ2-1; maybe TRBD1 (6 bases). The CDR3 contains 15 residues. CDR1 is MNHEY and CDR2 is SVGAGI in the germline V gene. The germline V and J ends were trimmed by 0 bases and 9 bases, with 15 bases remaining between them. In nucleotides, the CDR3 is TGTGCCAGCAGTTACTCGGTGGGGGCGGTGAGTGAGCAGTTCTTC. As protein: CASSYSVGAVSEQFF.

This clonotype was seen only a few times. The chain is built from TRBV7-3 and TRBJ2-1; TRBD2 matches 14 bases. The ends lost 4 bases at V and 2 bases at J; junction bases unmatched: 4. The CDR3 length is 17 residues. Germline-derived CDR1 and CDR2 are SGHTA and FQGTGA. CDR3 loop: CASSSGLAGAPYNEQFF. In DNA form, the CDR3 reads TGTGCCAGCAGCTCGGGACTAGCGGGGGCCCCCTACAATGAGCAGTTCTTC.

The rearrangement uses TRBV12-3 or TRBV12-4 and TRBJ2-7; D is uncertain. The CDR3 totals 13 residues. Trimming removed 3 bases from V and 6 bases from J, with 12 bases in between. CDR3 in DNA: TGTGCCAGCAGTTTCCGACGGGCCTCCGAGCAGTACTTC. Translating gives CASSFRRASEQYF.

This clonotype was counted ten times or more. The chain is built from TRBV6-2 or TRBV6-3 and TRBJ2-1; D possibly matches TRBD1 or TRBD2 (5 bases each). Germline assignment: CDR1 MNHEY and CDR2 SVGEGT. Between the trimmed V and J ends, which lost 7 bases and 0 bases, there was a span of 13 bases. The CDR3 has 15 residues. CDR3 amino acids: CASMTGRSSYNEQFF. The CDR3 DNA is TGTGCCAGCATGACGGGGCGAAGCTCCTACAATGAGCAGTTCTTC.

This clonotype has ten or more counts. The chain employs TRBV5-1 and TRBJ2-3; D is possibly TRBD1 (6 bases). From germline, CDR1 is SGHRS and CDR2 YFSETQ. Trimming stripped 0 bases from V and 4 bases from J, with 9 bases between. The CDR3 has 14 residues. This CDR3 is CASSLEQGSDTQYF. CDR3 sequence (DNA): TGCGCCAGCAGCTTGGAACAGGGTTCAGATACGCAGTATTTT.

This clonotype was detected many times. The chain uses TRBV4-3 and TRBJ1-1; D might be TRBD1 (5 bases). The germline gives CDR1 LGHNA, CDR2 YSLEER. Trimming shortened V by 4 bases and J by 3 bases, and 12 bases separated the two germline ends. The CDR3 contains 14 residues. As DNA, the CDR3 is TGCGCCAGCAGCCTCAACGGGGGGGACACTGAAGCTTTCTTT. Its translation: CASSLNGGDTEAFF.

This clonotype occurred many times. The chain recombines TRBV29-1 with TRBJ2-5, with a tentative D call TRBD2 (6 bases). Germline loops: CDR1 SQVTM, CDR2 ANQGSEA. The CDR3 spans 15 residues. Trimming stripped 2 bases from V and 3 bases from J, with 16 bases between. The CDR3 loop is CSVERRRDEKETQYF. The CDR3, as DNA: TGCAGCGTTGAACGTCGGCGGGACGAAAAAGAGACCCAGTACTTC.